The subject of this entry is one T cell receptor beta chain. Its specific antigen is unknown. No base quality information exists; no much larger clone differs at one position. The immunoSEQ Assay, a bias-controlled multiplex PCR, was used to amplify TCRbeta CDR3 regions from genomic DNA. Per the original workflow: Within the assay, amplification of reference gene primers was used to estimate how many nucleated cells each sample contained. To quantify the absolute abundance of each unique TCRbeta CDR3 rearrangement, sequence reads were collapsed and filtered. For each sample, productive Simpson clonality was calculated as the square root of Simpson's diversity index across productive rearrangements. What TCRdb holds here is the immuneACCESS table cut down to in-frame rearrangements. Part of the clones is not present; checked against another copy, under half of the missing clones reflect an unresolved V gene, and the others are unexplained. The V and J calls and the clone size are those of that table, but D and trimming were determined from the DNA. The table for this sample lists more than 95,000 clones; about 85% of them were counted only once. Around 27% of the sample rests with the top ten.

Each collaborating institution followed its own protocols to collect whole blood in K2EDTA tubes. For TCRbeta analysis, collaborators shipped samples in one of three forms: frozen whole blood, isolated PBMCs, or DNA extracted from either of those sample types. The germline V end is reduced by 6 bases and the J end by 6 bases; junction bases left unmatched: 4. Its CDR3 holds 15 amino acids, cysteine through phenylalanine. The kept DNA is CDR3 alone, 45 bases in frame from the first base. CDR1 SNHLY and CDR2 FYNNEI were looked up in the germline V gene. The record originates from a study of blood T cell repertoires in COVID-19 (dated by TCRdb to about 2020). Concerning the study at large: The collaborator samples originated in the United States, Italy and Spain and spanned the acute and convalescent phases of COVID-19. The material from the prospective study consisted of cDNA or gDNA derived from T cells, B-cell-depleted T cells, or PBMCs. Samples came from the ongoing ImmuneRACE study (first 160 participants) plus 1,254 subjects from 6 global collaborators. Deeply sampled blood TCRbeta repertoires from subjects exposed to, actively infected with, or recovered from COVID-19 were included in the dataset. Nearly every sample came with metadata listing a de-identified subject ID, COVID-19 status, age in years and sex. Where available, HLA class I and class II types were taken from metadata supplied by the sample provider and were not determined by assay-based typing. The repertoires were released in a freely available public database meant as a resource for research on the immune response to SARS-CoV-2. Here is what the overall study found, with its caveats: The quantity of clinical and demographic metadata differed by source and by participant and was supplied without curation.

The sequence came from a woman over 75 with acute or convalescent COVID-19. In this chain, TRBV2 is recombined with TRBJ2-2; TRBD2 fits 13 bases in the junction. The material sequenced was peripheral blood. The DNA sequence follows: TGTGCCAGCAGACTAGCGGGGGGGCATTCCGGGGAGCTGTTTTTT. Its translation reads: CASRLAGGHSGELFF.